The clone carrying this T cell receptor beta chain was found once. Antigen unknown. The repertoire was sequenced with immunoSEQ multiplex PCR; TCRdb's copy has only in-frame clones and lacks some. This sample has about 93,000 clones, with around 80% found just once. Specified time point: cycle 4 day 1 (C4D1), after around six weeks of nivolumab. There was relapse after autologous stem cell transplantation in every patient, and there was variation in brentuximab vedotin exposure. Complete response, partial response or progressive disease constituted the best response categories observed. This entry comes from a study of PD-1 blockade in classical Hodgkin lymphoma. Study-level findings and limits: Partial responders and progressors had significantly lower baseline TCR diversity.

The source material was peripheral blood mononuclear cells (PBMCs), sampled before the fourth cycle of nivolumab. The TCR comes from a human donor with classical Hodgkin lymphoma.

This CDR3 reads CASLPRVPTGRIPYEQYF. The CDR3 DNA sequence: TGTGCCAGCCTTCCTCGGGTACCGACAGGGCGAATCCCCTACGAGCAGTACTTC. J is TRBJ2-7 and V is TRBV27, with 7 bases matching TRBD1. Unmatched junction bases numbered 21, after V lost 8 bases and J lost 2 bases. The CDR3 length is 18 residues. Germline CDR1 is MNHEY and CDR2 is SMNVEV (reference sequence).